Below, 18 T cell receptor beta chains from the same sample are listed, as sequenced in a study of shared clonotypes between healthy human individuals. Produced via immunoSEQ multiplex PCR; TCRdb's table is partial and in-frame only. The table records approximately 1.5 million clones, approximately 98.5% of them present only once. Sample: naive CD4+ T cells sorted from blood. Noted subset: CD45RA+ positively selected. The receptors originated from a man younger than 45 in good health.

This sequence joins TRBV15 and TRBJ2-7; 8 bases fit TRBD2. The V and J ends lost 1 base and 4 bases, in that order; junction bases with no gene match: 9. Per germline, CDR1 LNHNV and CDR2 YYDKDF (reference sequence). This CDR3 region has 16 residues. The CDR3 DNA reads TGTGCCACCAGCAGAGGGGCAGGGACTAGTCTATACGAGCAGTACTTC. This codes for CATSRGAGTSLYEQYF.

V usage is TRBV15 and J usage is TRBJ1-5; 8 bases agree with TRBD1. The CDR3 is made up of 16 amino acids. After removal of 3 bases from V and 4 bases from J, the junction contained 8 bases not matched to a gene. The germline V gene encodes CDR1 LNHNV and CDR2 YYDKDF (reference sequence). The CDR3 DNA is TGTGCCACCAGCAGTGGACAGGGTGTTAGGAATCAGCCCCAGCATTTT. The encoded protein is CATSSGQGVRNQPQHF.

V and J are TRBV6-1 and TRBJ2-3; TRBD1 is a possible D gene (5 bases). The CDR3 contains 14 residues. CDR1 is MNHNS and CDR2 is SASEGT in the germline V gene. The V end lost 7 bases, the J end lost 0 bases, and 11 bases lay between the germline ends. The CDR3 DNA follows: TGTGCCAGCATCCCGGACACCAGCACAGATACGCAGTATTTT. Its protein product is CASIPDTSTDTQYF.

The CDR3 protein is CASSPRGDPPQETQYF. The DNA of the CDR3 is TGTGCCAGCAGCCCCCGGGGAGACCCGCCACAAGAGACCCAGTACTTC. The genes are TRBV9 and TRBJ2-5, with TRBD2 as a possible D gene (5 bases). V was cut by 4 bases and J by 2 bases, with 18 bases left in between. Looked up from germline, CDR1 is SGDLS and CDR2 is YYNGEE. The CDR3 spans 16 residues. Supplemented by reference TRBV9 and TRBJ2-5, the full variable domain reads DSGVTQTPKHLITATGQRVTLRCSPRSGDLSVYWYQQSLDQGLQFLIQYYNGEERAKGNILERFSAQQFPDLHSELNLSSLELGDSALYFCASSPRGDPPQETQYFGPGTRLLVL.

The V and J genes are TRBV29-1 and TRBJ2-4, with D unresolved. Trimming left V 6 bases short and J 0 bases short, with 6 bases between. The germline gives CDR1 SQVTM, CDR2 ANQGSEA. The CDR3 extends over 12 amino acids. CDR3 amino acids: CSVHLAKNIQYF. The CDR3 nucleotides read TGCAGCGTACATTTAGCCAAAAACATTCAGTACTTC.

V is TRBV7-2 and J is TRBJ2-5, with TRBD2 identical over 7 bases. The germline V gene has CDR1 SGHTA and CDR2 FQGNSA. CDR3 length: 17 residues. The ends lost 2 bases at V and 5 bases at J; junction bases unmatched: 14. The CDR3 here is CASSLRGRAPLSETQYF. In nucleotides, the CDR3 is TGTGCCAGCAGCTTACGTGGGAGGGCCCCGTTATCCGAGACCCAGTACTTC.

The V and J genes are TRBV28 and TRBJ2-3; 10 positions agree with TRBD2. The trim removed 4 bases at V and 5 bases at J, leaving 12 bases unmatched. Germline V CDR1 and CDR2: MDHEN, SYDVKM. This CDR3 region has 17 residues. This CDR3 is CASSSLPLAGVVDTQYF. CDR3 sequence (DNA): TGTGCCAGCAGTTCACTTCCTCTAGCGGGAGTAGTAGATACGCAGTATTTT.

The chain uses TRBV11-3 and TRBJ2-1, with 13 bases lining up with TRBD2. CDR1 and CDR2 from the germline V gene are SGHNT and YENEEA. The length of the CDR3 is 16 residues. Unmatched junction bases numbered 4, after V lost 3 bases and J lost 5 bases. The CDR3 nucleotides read TGTGCCAGCAGCTTCAGGGGGACTAGCGGGAACAATGAGCAGTTCTTC. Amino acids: CASSFRGTSGNNEQFF.

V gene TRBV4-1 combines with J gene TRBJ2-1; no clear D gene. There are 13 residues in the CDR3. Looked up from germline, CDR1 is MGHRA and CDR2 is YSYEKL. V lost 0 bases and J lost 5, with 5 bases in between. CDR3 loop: CASSQESNNEQFF. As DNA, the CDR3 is TGCGCCAGCAGCCAAGAAAGTAACAATGAGCAGTTCTTC.

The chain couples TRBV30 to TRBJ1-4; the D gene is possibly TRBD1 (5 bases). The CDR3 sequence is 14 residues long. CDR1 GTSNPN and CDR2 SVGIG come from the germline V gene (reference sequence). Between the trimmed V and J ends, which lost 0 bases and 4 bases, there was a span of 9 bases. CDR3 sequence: CAWSVGQLNEKLFF. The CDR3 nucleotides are TGTGCCTGGAGTGTGGGGCAGCTTAATGAAAAACTGTTTTTT.

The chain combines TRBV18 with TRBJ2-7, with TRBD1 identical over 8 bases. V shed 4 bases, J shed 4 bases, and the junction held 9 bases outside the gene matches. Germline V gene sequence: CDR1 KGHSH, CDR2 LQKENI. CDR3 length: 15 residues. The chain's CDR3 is CASSLDRGQAYEQYF. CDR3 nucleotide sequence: TGTGCCAGCTCACTGGATAGGGGACAGGCGTACGAGCAGTACTTC.

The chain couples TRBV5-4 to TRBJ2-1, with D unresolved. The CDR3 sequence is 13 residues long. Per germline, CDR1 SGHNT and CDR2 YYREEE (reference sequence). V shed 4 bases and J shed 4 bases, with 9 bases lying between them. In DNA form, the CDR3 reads TGTGCCAGCAGCCCCGACCAGTACAATGAGCAGTTCTTC. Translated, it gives CASSPDQYNEQFF.

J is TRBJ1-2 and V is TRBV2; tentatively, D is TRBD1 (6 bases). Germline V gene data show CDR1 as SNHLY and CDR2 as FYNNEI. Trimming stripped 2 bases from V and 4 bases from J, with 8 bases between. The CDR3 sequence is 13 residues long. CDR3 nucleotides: TGTGCCAGCAGTGAATGGGACATCTATGGCTACACCTTC. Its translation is CASSEWDIYGYTF.

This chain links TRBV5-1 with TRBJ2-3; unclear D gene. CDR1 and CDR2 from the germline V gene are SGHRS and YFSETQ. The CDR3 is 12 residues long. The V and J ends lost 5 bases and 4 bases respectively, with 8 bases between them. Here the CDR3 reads CASSEQADTQYF. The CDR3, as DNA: TGCGCCAGCAGTGAGCAGGCAGATACGCAGTATTTT.

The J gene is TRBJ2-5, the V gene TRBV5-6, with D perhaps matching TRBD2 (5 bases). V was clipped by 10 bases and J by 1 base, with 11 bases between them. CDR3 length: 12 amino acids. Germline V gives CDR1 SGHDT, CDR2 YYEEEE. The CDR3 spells CAGGLLQETQYF. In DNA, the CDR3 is TGTGCCGGCGGGCTACTCCAAGAGACCCAGTACTTC.

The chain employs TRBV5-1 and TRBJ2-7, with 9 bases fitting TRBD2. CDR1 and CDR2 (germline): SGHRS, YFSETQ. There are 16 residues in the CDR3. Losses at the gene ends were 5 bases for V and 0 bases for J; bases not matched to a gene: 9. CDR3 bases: TGCGCCAGCAGTCCGGGCGATAGCGGGGGCTCCTACGAGCAGTACTTC. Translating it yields CASSPGDSGGSYEQYF.

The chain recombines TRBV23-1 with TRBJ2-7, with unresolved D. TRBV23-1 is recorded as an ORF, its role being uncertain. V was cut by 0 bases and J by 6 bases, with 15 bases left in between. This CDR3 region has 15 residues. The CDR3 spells CASSQSTCPRAEQYF. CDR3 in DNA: TGCGCCAGCAGTCAATCAACTTGCCCCCGGGCCGAGCAGTACTTC.

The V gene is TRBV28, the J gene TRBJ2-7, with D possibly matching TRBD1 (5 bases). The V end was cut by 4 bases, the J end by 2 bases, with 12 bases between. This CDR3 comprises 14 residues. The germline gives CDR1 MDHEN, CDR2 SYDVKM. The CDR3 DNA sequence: TGTGCCAGCAGTTCCCTAACAGGAGCCTACGAGCAGTACTTC. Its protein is CASSSLTGAYEQYF.